The 24 T cell receptor beta chains below come from one sample, sequenced in a study of Graves' ophthalmopathy and Graves' hyperthyroidism (dated by TCRdb to 2016 to 2019). The instrument given in TCRdb is Illumina HiSeq 2000. TCR beta CDR3 regions were amplified from RNA transcripts for repertoire sequencing. HTBI primers and the Qiagen OneStep RT-PCR kit were used in a first-round RT-PCR, which was followed by a second-round multiplex PCR, size selection and purification. TCRdb reran the public reads through fastp at Q25 and MiXCR, keeping productive beta chains. Identical CDR3 proteins give one entry, which carries the most common genes and DNA. The sample table contains 1 million to 1.3 million distinct CDR3 sequences; only one count was recorded for less than 45% of them. The ten largest clones capture around 10% of the sample. Sequenced material: peripheral blood or thyroid tissue (not recorded which). The receptors shown here come from an adult man with Graves' hyperthyroidism.

This clonotype was detected a few times. This rearrangement joins TRBV5-1 to TRBJ1-1; no clear D. V was cut by 5 bases and J by 1 base, with 12 bases left in between. CDR1 and CDR2 (germline): SGHRS, YFSETQ. The CDR3 has 14 residues. CDR3 sequence (DNA): TGCGCCAGCAGTCAAACCCCAGGGAACACTGAAGCTTTCTTT. Translating gives CASSQTPGNTEAFF.

This clonotype has a handful of counts. This chain uses TRBV15 with TRBJ1-6; the D gene is possibly TRBD1 (5 bases). There are 16 residues in the CDR3. Trimming pared 4 bases from V and 0 bases from J, leaving 10 bases between. Germline V gene sequence: CDR1 LNHNV, CDR2 YYDKDF (reference sequence). The CDR3 DNA reads as TGTGCCACCAGCACCGGGGGGAGCTCCTATAATTCACCCCTCCACTTT. This sequence encodes CATSTGGSSYNSPLHF.

This chain uses TRBV20-1 with TRBJ1-1, with unresolved D. This CDR3 region has 12 residues. Germline assignment: CDR1 DFQATT and CDR2 SNEGSKA (reference sequence). Trimming removed 5 bases at V and 0 bases at J, with 7 bases between. Here the CDR3 DNA reads TGCAGTGCTGGTCTCATGAACACTGAAGCTTTCTTT. This codes for CSAGLMNTEAFF.

Ten or more counts support this clonotype. The chain employs TRBV25-1 and TRBJ1-2; the D gene is possibly TRBD1 (6 bases). CDR1 is MGHDK, CDR2 SYGVNS, per germline. The CDR3 extends over 11 amino acids. Trimming stripped 7 bases from V and 7 bases from J, with 10 bases between. CDR3 sequence reads: CASTTGSGYTF. The CDR3 DNA follows: TGTGCCAGCACAACAGGGAGTGGCTACACCTTC.

The sample holds many counts of this clonotype. The chain has TRBV7-2 and TRBJ1-1; D is perhaps TRBD1 (6 bases). The germline gives CDR1 SGHTA, CDR2 FQGNSA. Trimming cost V 4 bases and J 0 bases, with 9 bases left between them. CDR3 length: 14 residues. The CDR3 loop is CASSWRGMNTEAFF. For the CDR3, the DNA is TGTGCCAGCAGCTGGAGGGGGATGAACACTGAAGCTTTCTTT.

This clonotype has ten or more counts. The chain recombines TRBV20-1 with TRBJ1-6, with 8 bases lining up with TRBD1. The length of the CDR3 is 14 residues. After removal of 3 bases from V and 8 bases from J, the junction contained 6 bases not matched to a gene. From germline, CDR1 is DFQATT and CDR2 SNEGSKA (reference sequence). CDR3 DNA sequence: TGCAGTGCTAGCGGACAGGGAGAGTATTCACCCCTCCACTTT. This encodes CSASGQGEYSPLHF.

The V call is TRBV28, the J call TRBJ1-5; the D is unclear. CDR3 length: 15 residues. V lost 7 bases and J 0 bases, leaving 13 bases between the germline ends. Germline V gene lookup returns CDR1 MDHEN and CDR2 SYDVKM. The CDR3 loop is CASTPTSLSNQPQHF. For the CDR3, the DNA is TGTGCCAGCACCCCCACGAGCCTTAGCAATCAGCCCCAGCATTTT.

The genes are TRBV29-1 and TRBJ1-2; 9 bases map to TRBD1. Germline V gene data show CDR1 as SQVTM and CDR2 as ANQGSEA. The CDR3 has 14 residues. With V trimmed by 6 bases and J by 6 bases, 11 bases remained unmatched. The CDR3 sequence is CSVRPGQGEDGYTF. DNA for the CDR3: TGCAGCGTGAGACCGGGACAGGGTGAGGATGGCTACACCTTC.

This sequence joins TRBV9 and TRBJ2-6; 10 nucleotides agree with TRBD1. V lost 3 bases and J lost 7; bases outside the gene matches: 4. CDR1 is SGDLS, CDR2 YYNGEE, per germline. The CDR3 length is 15 residues. The CDR3 sequence is CASSARDRGANVLTF. The CDR3 nucleotides are TGTGCCAGCAGCGCCCGGGACAGGGGAGCCAACGTCCTGACTTTC.

This clonotype was seen ten or more times. V is TRBV24-1 and J is TRBJ2-5; 7 bases are shared with TRBD1. The CDR3 contains 16 residues. CDR1 KGHDR and CDR2 SFDVKD come from the germline V gene. The J segment lost 6 bases and the V segment lost 5 bases, leaving 14 bases of the junction unmatched. CDR3 loop: CATSAGEQGIRKTQYF. The DNA for the CDR3 is TGTGCCACCAGTGCGGGTGAACAGGGGATTAGGAAGACCCAGTACTTC.

This clonotype appeared many times. The chain carries TRBV4-3 and TRBJ1-2; 7 nucleotides match TRBD1. CDR1 is LGHNA, CDR2 YSLEER, per germline. The CDR3 sequence is 14 residues long. With V trimmed by 3 bases and J by 6 bases, 7 bases remained unmatched. This chain's CDR3 is CASSHTTGKDGYTF. CDR3 DNA: TGCGCCAGCAGCCATACGACAGGGAAAGATGGCTACACCTTC.

The chain employs TRBV7-9 and TRBJ2-5; D remains ambiguous. This CDR3 has 15 residues. V lost 1 base to trimming and J lost 2 bases, with 11 bases between them. Looked up from germline, CDR1 is SEHNR and CDR2 is FQNEAQ (reference sequence). The CDR3 region has the DNA TGTGCCAGCAGCTTAGTTAGGAGAGGACAAGAGACCCAGTACTTC. This codes for CASSLVRRGQETQYF.

A word on this clonotype: This may arise from a read error, as a much more abundant clone is one base away. The V gene is TRBV5-4, the J gene TRBJ1-5; D uncertain. Deletions cut 0 bases from V and 11 bases from J, with 9 bases between. The CDR3 has 12 residues. Germline values: CDR1 SGHNT, CDR2 YYREEE (reference sequence). This CDR3 reads CASSLAGASQHF. CDR3 bases: TGTGCCAGCAGCTTGGCGGGCGCGTCCCAGCATTTT.

Comments on this clonotype: The junction shows a germline mismatch at one end, possibly a read error. This chain connects TRBV12-3 or TRBV12-4 to TRBJ1-1, with 7 bases lining up with TRBD1. CDR3 length: 15 residues. CDR3: CATSDSTGWTTEAFF. The CDR3 nucleotides are TGTGCCACCAGTGACTCGACAGGGTGGACCACTGAAGCTTTCTTT.

The chain links TRBV29-1 to TRBJ2-7, with TRBD1 identical over 7 bases. The V gene end was trimmed by 5 bases and the J gene end by 6 bases; junction bases not matched to a gene: 7. CDR3 length: 12 residues. Germline CDR1 SQVTM, CDR2 ANQGSEA. This CDR3 reads CSVRTGGGEQYF. The CDR3 DNA follows: TGCAGCGTTAGGACAGGCGGCGGCGAGCAGTACTTC.

The V and J genes are TRBV6-4 and TRBJ2-2; weak D call: TRBD2 (5 bases). The CDR3 loop spans 13 amino acids. Germline V gene data show CDR1 as MRHNA and CDR2 as SNTAGT. V lost 7 bases to trimming and J lost 6 bases, with 12 bases between them. The chain's CDR3 is CASTNRSAGELFF. The CDR3 region has the DNA TGTGCCAGCACCAACCGTAGCGCCGGGGAGCTGTTTTTT.

The chain combines TRBV2 with TRBJ2-6, with unresolved D. CDR1 SNHLY and CDR2 FYNNEI come from the germline V gene. The V and J ends lost 5 bases and 2 bases respectively, with 10 bases between them. The CDR3 has 15 amino acids. CDR3 coding DNA: TGTGCCAGCAGTACAGAGGTGGCTGGGGCCAACGTCCTGACTTTC. Encoded protein: CASSTEVAGANVLTF.

This rearrangement joins TRBV14 to TRBJ1-1; D perhaps matches TRBD1 (5 bases). Germline CDR1 SGHDN, CDR2 FVKESK. V was shortened by 0 bases and J by 5 bases, with 10 bases between the two germline ends. The CDR3 totals 14 residues. The CDR3 DNA is TGTGCCAGCAGCCAAGATCCCAGGGTGACTGAAGCTTTCTTT. It encodes CASSQDPRVTEAFF. Based on the CDR3 plus reference TRBV14 and TRBJ1-1, the full variable domain is EAGVTQFPSHSVIEKGQTVTLRCDPISGHDNLYWYRRVMGKEIKFLLHFVKESKQDESGMPNNRFLAERTGGTYSTLKVQPAELEDSGVYFCASSQDPRVTEAFFGQGTRLTVV.

The chain uses TRBV5-5 and TRBJ1-1; TRBD1 might be the D (6 bases). This CDR3 is 14 amino acids long. Trimming removed 3 bases at V and 3 bases at J, with 12 bases between. CDR1 and CDR2 from the germline V gene are SGHKS and YYEKEE (reference sequence). CDR3 region: CASSSNRDHTEAFF. CDR3 bases: TGTGCCAGCAGCTCAAACAGGGATCACACTGAAGCTTTCTTT.

This clonotype has only one observation. This chain links TRBV7-8 with TRBJ1-5; 7 nucleotides agree with TRBD1. This CDR3 comprises 17 residues. Trimming took 5 bases from V and 0 from J; bases not matched to a gene: 10. Germline CDR1 reads SGHVS; CDR2 reads FQNEAQ. In DNA form, the CDR3 reads TGTGCCAGCAGCCTATCGACAGGGATCTATAGCAATCAGCCCCAGCATTTT. It is translated as CASSLSTGIYSNQPQHF.

This clonotype was recorded many times. V gene TRBV19 combines with J gene TRBJ1-6; the D gene is possibly TRBD1 (5 bases). V was shortened by 8 bases and J by 7 bases, with 18 bases between the two germline ends. Germline CDR1 reads LNHDA; CDR2 reads SQIVND (reference sequence). The CDR3 consists of 15 residues. The CDR3 loop is CASLDGALDNSPLHF. CDR3 DNA sequence: TGTGCCAGTTTAGACGGGGCACTCGACAATTCACCCCTCCACTTT.

The V gene is TRBV14, the J gene TRBJ1-2, with D tentatively TRBD1 (5 bases). Germline V gene lookup returns CDR1 SGHDN and CDR2 FVKESK. The CDR3 has 17 residues. Between the trimmed V and J ends, which lost 0 bases and 0 bases, there was a span of 14 bases. The CDR3 sequence is CASSQDSATVANYGYTF. The CDR3 DNA reads as TGTGCCAGCAGCCAAGATTCGGCGACAGTGGCTAACTATGGCTACACCTTC.

This clonotype was counted ten times or more. In DNA form, the CDR3 reads TGTGCCAGCAGTGATCGGGGAAATCAGCCCCAGCATTTT. It translates to CASSDRGNQPQHF. The chain is built from TRBV2 and TRBJ1-5; D not resolved. CDR3 length: 13 residues. Germline-derived CDR1 and CDR2 are SNHLY and FYNNEI. The V and J ends lost 3 bases and 4 bases respectively, with 7 bases between them.

This chain uses TRBV7-9 with TRBJ2-2; TRBD2 might be the D (7 bases). With 0 bases removed from V and 4 bases from J, the gap between germline ends came to 12 bases. The V gene's germline CDR1 is SEHNR and CDR2 FQNEAQ (reference sequence). CDR3 length: 16 amino acids. Here the CDR3 reads CASSLALGGGTGELFF. Here the CDR3 DNA reads TGTGCCAGCAGCTTAGCGTTAGGGGGGGGCACCGGGGAGCTGTTTTTT. The complete variable domain, with remaining parts taken from reference TRBV7-9 and TRBJ2-2, reads DTGVSQNPRHKITKRGQNVTFRCDPISEHNRLYWYRQTLGQGPEFLTYFQNEAQLEKSRLLSDRFSAERPKGSFSTLEIQRTEQGDSAMYLCASSLALGGGTGELFFGEGSRLTVL.